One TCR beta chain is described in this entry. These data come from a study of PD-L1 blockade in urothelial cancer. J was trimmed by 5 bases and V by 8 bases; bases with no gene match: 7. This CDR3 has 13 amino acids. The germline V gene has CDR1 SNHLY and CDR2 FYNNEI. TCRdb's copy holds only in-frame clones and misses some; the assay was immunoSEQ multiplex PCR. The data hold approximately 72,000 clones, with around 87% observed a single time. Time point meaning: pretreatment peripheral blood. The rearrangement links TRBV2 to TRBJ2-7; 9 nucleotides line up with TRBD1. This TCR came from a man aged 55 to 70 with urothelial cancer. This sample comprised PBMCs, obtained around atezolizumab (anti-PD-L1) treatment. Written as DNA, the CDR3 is TGTGCCAGCCGGACAGGGGAACGCCACGAGCAGTACTTC. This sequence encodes CASRTGERHEQYF.